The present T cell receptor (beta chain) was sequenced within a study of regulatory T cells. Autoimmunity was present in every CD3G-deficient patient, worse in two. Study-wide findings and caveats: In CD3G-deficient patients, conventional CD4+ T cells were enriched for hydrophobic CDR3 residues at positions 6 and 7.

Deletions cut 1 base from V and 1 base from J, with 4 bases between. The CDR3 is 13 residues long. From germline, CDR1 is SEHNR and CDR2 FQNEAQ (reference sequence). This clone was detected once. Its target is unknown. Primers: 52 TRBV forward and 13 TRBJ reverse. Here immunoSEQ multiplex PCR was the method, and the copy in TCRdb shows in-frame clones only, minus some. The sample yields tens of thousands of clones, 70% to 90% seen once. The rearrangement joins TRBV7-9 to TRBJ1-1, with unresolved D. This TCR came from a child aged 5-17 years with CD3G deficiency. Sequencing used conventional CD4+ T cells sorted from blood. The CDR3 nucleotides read TGTGCCAGCAGCTTAGGCCGGAACACTGAAGCTTTCTTT. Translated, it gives CASSLGRNTEAFF. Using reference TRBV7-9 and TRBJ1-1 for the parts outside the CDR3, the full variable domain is DTGVSQNPRHKITKRGQNVTFRCDPISEHNRLYWYRQTLGQGPEFLTYFQNEAQLEKSRLLSDRFSAERPKGSFSTLEIQRTEQGDSAMYLCASSLGRNTEAFFGQGTRLTVV.